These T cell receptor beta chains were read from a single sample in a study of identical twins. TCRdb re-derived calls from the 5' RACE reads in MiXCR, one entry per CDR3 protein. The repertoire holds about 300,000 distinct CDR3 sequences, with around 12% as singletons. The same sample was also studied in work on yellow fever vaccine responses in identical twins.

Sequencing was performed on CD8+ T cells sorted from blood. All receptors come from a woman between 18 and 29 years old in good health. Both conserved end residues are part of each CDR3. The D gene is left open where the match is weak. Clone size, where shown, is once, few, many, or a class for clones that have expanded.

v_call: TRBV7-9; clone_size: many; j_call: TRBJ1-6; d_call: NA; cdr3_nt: TGTGCCAGCAGCTTAAACTCACCCCTCCACTTT; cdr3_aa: CASSLNSPLHF
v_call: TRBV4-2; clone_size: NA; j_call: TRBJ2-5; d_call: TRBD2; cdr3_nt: TGTGCCAGCAGACGAATACCGGGACTAGCGGGAGAGCTTCAAGAGACCCAGTACTTC; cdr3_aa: CASRRIPGLAGELQETQYF
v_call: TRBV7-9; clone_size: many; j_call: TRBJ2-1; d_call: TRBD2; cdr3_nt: TGTGCCAGCAGCCCTAGCGGGAACTACAATGAGCAGTTCTTC; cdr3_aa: CASSPSGNYNEQFF
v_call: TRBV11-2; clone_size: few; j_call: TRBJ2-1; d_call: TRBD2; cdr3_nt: TGTGCCAGCAGCTTAGTCCCCATGGCGGGGGAGCGCAGGGATGAGCAGTTCTTC; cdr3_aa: CASSLVPMAGERRDEQFF
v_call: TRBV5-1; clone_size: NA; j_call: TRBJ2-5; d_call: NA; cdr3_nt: TGCGCCAGCAGCTTGCTGTCCCCCGGGGTGGAGACCCAGTACTTC; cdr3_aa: CASSLLSPGVETQYF
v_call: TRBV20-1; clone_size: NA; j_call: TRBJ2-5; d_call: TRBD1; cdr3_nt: TGCAGTGCTACAGGACAGGGGGCTTTTCCCTTCCAAGAGACCCAGTACTTC; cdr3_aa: CSATGQGAFPFQETQYF
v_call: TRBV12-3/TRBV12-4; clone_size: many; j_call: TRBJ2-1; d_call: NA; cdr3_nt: TGTGCCAGCAGTTTAGGTCGGCATGAGCAGTTCTTC; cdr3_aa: CASSLGRHEQFF
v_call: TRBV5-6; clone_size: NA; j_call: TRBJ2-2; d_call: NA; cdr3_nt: TGTGCCAGCAGCAGTGGGTTAGTGGGGGCCAGCACCGGGGAGCTGTTTTTT; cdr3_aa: CASSSGLVGASTGELFF
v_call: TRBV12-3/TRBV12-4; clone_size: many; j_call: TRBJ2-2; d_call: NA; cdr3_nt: TGTGCCAGCAGTTTAGCTCACAGCGCCGGGGAGCTGTTTTTT; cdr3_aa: CASSLAHSAGELFF
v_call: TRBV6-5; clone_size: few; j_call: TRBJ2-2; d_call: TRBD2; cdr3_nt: TGTGCCAGCAGTTATGAAAACCAGCGGGGGACGATAAACACCGGGGAGCTGTTTTTT; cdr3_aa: CASSYENQRGTINTGELFF
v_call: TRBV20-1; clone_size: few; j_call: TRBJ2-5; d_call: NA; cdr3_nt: TGCAGTGCTAGTGAGTGGGCAGGGGACCAGTACTTC; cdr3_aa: CSASEWAGDQYF
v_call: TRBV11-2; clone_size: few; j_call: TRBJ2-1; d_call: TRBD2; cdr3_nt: TGTGCCAGCAGCATTAGCGGGAGTAAAATAAATGAGCAGTTCTTC; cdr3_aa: CASSISGSKINEQFF
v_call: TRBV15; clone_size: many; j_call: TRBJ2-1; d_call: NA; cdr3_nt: TGTGCCACCAGCAGAGATCACCAGGGGAGGAATGAGCAGTTCTTC; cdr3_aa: CATSRDHQGRNEQFF
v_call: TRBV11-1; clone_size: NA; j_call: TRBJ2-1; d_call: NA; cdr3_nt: TGTGCCAGCAGCTTAGCCCCGACAGAGATCTCCTACAATGAGCAGTTCTTC; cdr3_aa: CASSLAPTEISYNEQFF
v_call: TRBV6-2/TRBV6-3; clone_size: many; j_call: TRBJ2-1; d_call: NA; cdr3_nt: TGTGCCAGCAGTTACTCTCAGTACAATGAGCAGTTCTTC; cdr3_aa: CASSYSQYNEQFF
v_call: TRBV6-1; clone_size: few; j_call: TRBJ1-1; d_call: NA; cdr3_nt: TGTGCCAGCAGTGAATTTCAGGAAGGCGGGACTGAAGCTTTCTTT; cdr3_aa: CASSEFQEGGTEAFF
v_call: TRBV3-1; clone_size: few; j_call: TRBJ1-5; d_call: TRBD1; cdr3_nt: TGTGCCAGCAGCCAAGCCGGGACAGGGAAAAGTCAGCCCCAGCATTTT; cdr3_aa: CASSQAGTGKSQPQHF
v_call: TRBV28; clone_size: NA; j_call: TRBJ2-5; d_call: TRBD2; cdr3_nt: TGTGCCAGCAGTACCTGGACTAGCGGTTACCAAGAGACCCAGTACTTC; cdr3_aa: CASSTWTSGYQETQYF
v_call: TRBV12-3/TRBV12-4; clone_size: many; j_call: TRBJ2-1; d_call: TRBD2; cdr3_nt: TGTGCCAGCGGATCGGGACTAGTGGAGTTCTTC; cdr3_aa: CASGSGLVEFF
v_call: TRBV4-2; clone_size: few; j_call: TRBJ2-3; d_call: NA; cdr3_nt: TGTGCCAGCAGCCAAGATGGGGGCTCACACCCCCCAGATACGCAGTATTTT; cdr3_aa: CASSQDGGSHPPDTQYF
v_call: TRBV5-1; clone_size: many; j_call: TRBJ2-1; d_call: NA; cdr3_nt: TGCGCCAGCAGCCCACCCGGGCGGAGGGGTTGGTATGAGCAGTTCTTC; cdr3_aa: CASSPPGRRGWYEQFF
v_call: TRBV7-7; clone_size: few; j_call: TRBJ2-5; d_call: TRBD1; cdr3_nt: TGTGCCAGCAGCCCGGGACAGGGGCGGGAGACCCAGTACTTC; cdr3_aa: CASSPGQGRETQYF
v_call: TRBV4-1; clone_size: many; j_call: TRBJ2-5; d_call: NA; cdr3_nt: TGCGCCAGCAGCCACCCCCGGGATAGCGGTGGAGAGACCCAGTACTTC; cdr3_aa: CASSHPRDSGGETQYF
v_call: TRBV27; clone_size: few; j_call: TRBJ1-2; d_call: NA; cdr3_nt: TGTGCCAGCAGTTTATCTTCCCTATATGGCTACACCTTC; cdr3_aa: CASSLSSLYGYTF
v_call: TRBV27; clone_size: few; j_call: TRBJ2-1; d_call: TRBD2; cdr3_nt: TGTGCCAGCAGTTTATTTGCGGGGGGGATAGGCGATCACAATGAGCAGTTCTTC; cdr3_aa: CASSLFAGGIGDHNEQFF
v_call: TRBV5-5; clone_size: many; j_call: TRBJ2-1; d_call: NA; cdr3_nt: TGTGCCAGCAGCTTGGCCTGGACTAAGACCTATTACAATGAGCAGTTCTTC; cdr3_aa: CASSLAWTKTYYNEQFF
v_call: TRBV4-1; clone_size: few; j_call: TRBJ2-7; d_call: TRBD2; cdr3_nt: TGCGCCAGCAGCCAAGTGATGACTAGCGGCCACGAGCAGTACTTC; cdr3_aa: CASSQVMTSGHEQYF
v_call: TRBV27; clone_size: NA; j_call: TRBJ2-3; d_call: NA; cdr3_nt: TGTGCCAGCAGAGACATTACAGCAGATACGCAGTATTTT; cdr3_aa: CASRDITADTQYF
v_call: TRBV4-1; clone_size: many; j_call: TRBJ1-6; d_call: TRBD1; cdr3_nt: TGCGCCAGCAGCCACCCACAGGGGGTGGTTTCACCCCTCCACTTT; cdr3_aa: CASSHPQGVVSPLHF
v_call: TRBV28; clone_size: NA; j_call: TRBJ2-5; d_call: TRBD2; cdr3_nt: TGTGCCAGCAGTTTCCTAGCGGGAGGGCAAGAGACCCAGTACTTC; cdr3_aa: CASSFLAGGQETQYF
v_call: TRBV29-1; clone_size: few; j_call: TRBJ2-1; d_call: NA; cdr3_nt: TGCAGCGTTGAAGGGGTTTTGGGAAGTTACAATGAGCAGTTCTTC; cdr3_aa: CSVEGVLGSYNEQFF
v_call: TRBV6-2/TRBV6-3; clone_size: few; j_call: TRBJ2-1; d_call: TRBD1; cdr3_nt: TGTGCCAGCACGGACAGGGGGCACGATGAGCAGTTCTTC; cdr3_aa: CASTDRGHDEQFF
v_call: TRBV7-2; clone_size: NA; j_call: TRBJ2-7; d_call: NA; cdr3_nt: TGTGCCAGCAGCGGGGGGTGGACTAACTACGAGCAGTACTTC; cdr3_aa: CASSGGWTNYEQYF
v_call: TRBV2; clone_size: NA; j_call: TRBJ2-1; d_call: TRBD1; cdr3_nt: TGTGCCAGCAGTGACAGGACAGGCAACAATGAGCAGTTCTTC; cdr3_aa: CASSDRTGNNEQFF
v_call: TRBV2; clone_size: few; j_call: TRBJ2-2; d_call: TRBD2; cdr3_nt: TGTGCCAGCAGTGGGATAGCGGGAGCCCCGAACACCGGGGAGCTGTTTTTT; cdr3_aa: CASSGIAGAPNTGELFF
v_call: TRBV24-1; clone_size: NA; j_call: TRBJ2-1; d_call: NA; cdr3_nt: TGTGCCACCAGTGATTTTAGGGACCATAACAATGAGCAGTTCTTC; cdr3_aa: CATSDFRDHNNEQFF